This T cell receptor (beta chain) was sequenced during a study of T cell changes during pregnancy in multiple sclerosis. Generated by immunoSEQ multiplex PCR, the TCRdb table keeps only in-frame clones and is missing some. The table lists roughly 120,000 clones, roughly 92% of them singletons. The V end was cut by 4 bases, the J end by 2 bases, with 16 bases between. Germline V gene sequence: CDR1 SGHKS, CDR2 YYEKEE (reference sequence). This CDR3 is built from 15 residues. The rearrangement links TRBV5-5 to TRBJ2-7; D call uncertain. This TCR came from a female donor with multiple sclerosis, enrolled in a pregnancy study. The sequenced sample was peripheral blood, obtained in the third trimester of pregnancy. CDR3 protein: CASSPGWLVPYEQYF. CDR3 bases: TGTGCCAGCAGCCCCGGGTGGCTGGTCCCCTACGAGCAGTACTTC.